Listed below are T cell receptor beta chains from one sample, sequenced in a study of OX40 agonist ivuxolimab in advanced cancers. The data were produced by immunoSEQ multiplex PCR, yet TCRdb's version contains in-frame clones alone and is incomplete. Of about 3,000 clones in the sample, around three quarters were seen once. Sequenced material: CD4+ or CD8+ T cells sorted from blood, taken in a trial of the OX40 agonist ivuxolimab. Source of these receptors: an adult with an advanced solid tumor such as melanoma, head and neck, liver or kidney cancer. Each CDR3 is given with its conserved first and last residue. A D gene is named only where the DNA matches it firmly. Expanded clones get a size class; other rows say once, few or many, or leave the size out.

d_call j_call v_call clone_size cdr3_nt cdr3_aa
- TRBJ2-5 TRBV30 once TGTGCCTGGAGTGGGCCATTAGGACCAGCGAGCTGGACCCAGTACTTC CAWSGPLGPASWTQYF
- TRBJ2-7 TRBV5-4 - TGTGCCAGCAGCTTGGGATCGTTGAGCTCCTACGAGCAGTACTTC CASSLGSLSSYEQYF
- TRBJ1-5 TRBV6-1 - TGTGCCAGCAGTGTAACCGGACATAGCAATCAGCCCCAGCATTTT CASSVTGHSNQPQHF
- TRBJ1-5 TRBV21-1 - TGTGCCAGCAGCCCTGTTTTGGAGTATAGCAATCAGCCCCAGCATTTT CASSPVLEYSNQPQHF
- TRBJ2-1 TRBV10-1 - TGCGCCAGCAGTGCGGGAGACAATGAGCAGTTCTTC CASSAGDNEQFF
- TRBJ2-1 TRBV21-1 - TGTGCCAGCAGCCCCCAGGGTCGACTAGCCTACAATGAGCAGTTCTTC CASSPQGRLAYNEQFF
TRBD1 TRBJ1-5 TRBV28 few TGTGCCAGCAGCTCTTCAGGGGGCGGCAATCAGCCCCAGCATTTT CASSSSGGGNQPQHF
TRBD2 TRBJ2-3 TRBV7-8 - TGTGCCAGCAGCTATCCTCTCATAGGCGGGAGAAGCGCAGATACGCAGTATTTT CASSYPLIGGRSADTQYF
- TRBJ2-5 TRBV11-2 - TGTGCCAGCAGCTTATTGAGTGACCAGTACTTC CASSLLSDQYF
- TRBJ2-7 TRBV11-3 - TGTGCCAGCAGCTTAGGAGGGCAGGGTGACGAGCAGTACTTC CASSLGGQGDEQYF
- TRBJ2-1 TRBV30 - TGTGCCTGTGGCTCCCTGGGGTACAATGAGCAGTTCTTC CACGSLGYNEQFF
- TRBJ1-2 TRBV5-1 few TGCGCCAGCAGCCCGGAGGTAGGGGGCTATGGCTACACCTTC CASSPEVGGYGYTF
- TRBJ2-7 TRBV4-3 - TGCGCCAGCAGCAAATCGACAGGCTCCTACGAGCAGTACTTC CASSKSTGSYEQYF
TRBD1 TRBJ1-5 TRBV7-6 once TGTGCCAGCAGCGAAGGGACAGGGAATAGCAATCAGCCCCAGCATTTT CASSEGTGNSNQPQHF
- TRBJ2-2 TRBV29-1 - TGCAGCGTTAGGGCGACCGGGGAGCTGTTTTTT CSVRATGELFF
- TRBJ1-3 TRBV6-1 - TGTGCCAGCAGTGAAAGAGGGGGGGGGACTGGAAACACCATATATTTT CASSERGGGTGNTIYF
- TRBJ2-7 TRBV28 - TGTGCCAGCAGCCTTAATTCCTACGAGCAGTACTTC CASSLNSYEQYF
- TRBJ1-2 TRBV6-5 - TGTGCCAGCAGTTATAACAGGAACTATGGCTACACCTTC CASSYNRNYGYTF
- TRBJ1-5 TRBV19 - TGTGCCAGTACCAAAGGAGGGGAGCGGCAGCCCCAGCATTTT CASTKGGERQPQHF
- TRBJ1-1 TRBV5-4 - TGTGCCAGCAGTCCGGGACTGACGAACACTGAAGCTTTCTTT CASSPGLTNTEAFF
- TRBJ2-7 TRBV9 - TGTGCCAGCAGCGCTTCTACGGGCTACGAGCAGTACTTC CASSASTGYEQYF
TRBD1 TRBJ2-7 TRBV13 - TGTGCCAGCAGCCTAAGACAGGGTTCCGAGCAGTACTTC CASSLRQGSEQYF
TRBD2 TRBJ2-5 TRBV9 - TGTGCCAGCAGCGTCAGCGGGAGTCGAGAGACCCAGTACTTC CASSVSGSRETQYF
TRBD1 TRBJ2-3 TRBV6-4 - TGTGCCAGCAGTGACGGGACAGGGGGCACAGATACGCAGTATTTT CASSDGTGGTDTQYF
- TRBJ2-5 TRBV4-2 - TGTGCCAGCAGCCCAGGGACACAAGAGACCCAGTACTTC CASSPGTQETQYF
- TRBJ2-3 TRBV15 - TGTGCCACCAGCAGAGTGGGTCAGGGCCCAGATACGCAGTATTTT CATSRVGQGPDTQYF
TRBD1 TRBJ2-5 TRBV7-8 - TGTGCCAGCAGCTCCCTGGGGACAGTACAAGAGACCCAGTACTTC CASSSLGTVQETQYF
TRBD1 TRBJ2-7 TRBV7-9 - TGTGCCAGCAGCTTACAGGGGGCCCGGGTCTACGAGCAGTACTTC CASSLQGARVYEQYF
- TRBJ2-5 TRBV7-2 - TGTGCCAGCAGCTTAGTATGGGTTTTGGGGGAGACCCAGTACTTC CASSLVWVLGETQYF
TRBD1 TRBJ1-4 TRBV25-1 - TGTGCCAGCAGTGAATACCCGGGACAGGACAGGGATGAAAAACTGTTTTTT CASSEYPGQDRDEKLFF
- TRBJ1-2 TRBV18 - TGTGCCAGCTCACCTCGGGGGGGAGATGGCTACACCTTC CASSPRGGDGYTF
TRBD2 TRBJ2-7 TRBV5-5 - TGTGCCAGCAGTCGCGGGGGGACCCTCTACGAGCAGTACTTC CASSRGGTLYEQYF
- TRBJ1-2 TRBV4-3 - TGCGCCAGCAGCCAAGATAGGAATGGCTACACCTTC CASSQDRNGYTF
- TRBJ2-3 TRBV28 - TGTGCCAGCAGGTCCTACTACTCCGAGCCGGCAGATACGCAGTATTTT CASRSYYSEPADTQYF
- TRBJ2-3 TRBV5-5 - TGTGCCAGCAGCTTTGGAGCAGGCACAGATACGCAGTATTTT CASSFGAGTDTQYF
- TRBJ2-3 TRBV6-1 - TGTGCCAGCAGGGGAAATACGCAGTATTTT CASRGNTQYF
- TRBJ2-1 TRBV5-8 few TGTGCCAGCAGCTTTGTTATTTTTGGGGCGGGGAATGAGCAGTTCTTC CASSFVIFGAGNEQFF
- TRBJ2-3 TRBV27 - TGTGCCAGCAGTTTACTGTCTTCCACAGATACGCAGTATTTT CASSLLSSTDTQYF
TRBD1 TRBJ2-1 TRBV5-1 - TGCGCCAGCAGCGACACCGGGACAGGGGCCAATGAGCAGTTCTTC CASSDTGTGANEQFF
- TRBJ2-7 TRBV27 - TGTGCCAGCAGTTTATACGGAGGGGGGGGCTACGAGCAGTACTTC CASSLYGGGGYEQYF
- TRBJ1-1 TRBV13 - TGTGCCAGCAGCTTAAGGGACACGAACACTGAAGCTTTCTTT CASSLRDTNTEAFF
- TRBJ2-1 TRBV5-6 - TGTGCCAGCAGCCCAACCGGTTCGGACAATGAGCAGTTCTTC CASSPTGSDNEQFF
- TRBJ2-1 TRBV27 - TGTGCCAGCAGTTCCCCCACAGCCCCTTACAATGAGCAGTTCTTC CASSSPTAPYNEQFF
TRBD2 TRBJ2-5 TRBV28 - TGTGCCAGCAGTCCACGACTAGCGCTGGAGACCCAGTACTTC CASSPRLALETQYF
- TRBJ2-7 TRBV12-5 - TGTGCTAGTGGTCACAGGGTTTATCCCAACTACGAGCAGTACTTC CASGHRVYPNYEQYF
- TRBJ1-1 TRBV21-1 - TGTGCCAGCAGCAAAAGCTCCAGGAACACTGAAGCTTTCTTT CASSKSSRNTEAFF
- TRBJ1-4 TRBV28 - TGTGCCAGCACCCCCGGACGGCTGAATGAAAAACTGTTTTTT CASTPGRLNEKLFF
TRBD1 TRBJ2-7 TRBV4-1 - TGCGCCAGCAGCCAAGGGGCCCCCGGGACAGGGGTCTGGGAGCAGTACTTC CASSQGAPGTGVWEQYF
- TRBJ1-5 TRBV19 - TGTGCCAGTGGTATCACAACCTATAGCAATCAGCCCCAGCATTTT CASGITTYSNQPQHF
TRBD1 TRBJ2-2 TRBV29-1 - TGCAGCGTTGAAGGGACAGGGGAGACCGGGGAGCTGTTTTTT CSVEGTGETGELFF
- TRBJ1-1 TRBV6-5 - TGTGCCAGCAGCCGCACAGGGCCCACTGAAGCTTTCTTT CASSRTGPTEAFF
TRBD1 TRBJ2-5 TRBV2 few TGTGCCAGCAGTGAAGGGGACAGGGAGGCCGAGACCCAGTACTTC CASSEGDREAETQYF
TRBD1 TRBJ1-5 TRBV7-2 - TGTGCCAGCAGCCAGACAGGGCCCTACGAGCTTAGCAATCAGCCCCAGCATTTT CASSQTGPYELSNQPQHF
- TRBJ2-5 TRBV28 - TGTGCCAGCAGTTTAATGCAGGGAGAGACCCAGTACTTC CASSLMQGETQYF
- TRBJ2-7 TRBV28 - TGTGCCAGCAGTTTAACCCTCGGGGCTGGCTACGAGCAGTACTTC CASSLTLGAGYEQYF
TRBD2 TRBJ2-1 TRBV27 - TGTGCCAGCAGTCAAGCGGGAGGTTCCTACAATGAGCAGTTCTTC CASSQAGGSYNEQFF
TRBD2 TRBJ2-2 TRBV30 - TGTGCCTGGAGTGGAGCGGGGTGGTACACCGGGGAGCTGTTTTTT CAWSGAGWYTGELFF
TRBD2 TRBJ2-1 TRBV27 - TGTGCCAGCAGTTTATCGTCTAGCGGGAGGTATGAGCAGTTCTTC CASSLSSSGRYEQFF
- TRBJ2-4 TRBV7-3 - TGTGCCAGCAGCTTAAATGGGGAAGGTGGGATAGCCAAAAACATTCAGTACTTC CASSLNGEGGIAKNIQYF
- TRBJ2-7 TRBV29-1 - TGCAGCGCTCAAGACAGGACCTACGAGCAGTACTTC CSAQDRTYEQYF